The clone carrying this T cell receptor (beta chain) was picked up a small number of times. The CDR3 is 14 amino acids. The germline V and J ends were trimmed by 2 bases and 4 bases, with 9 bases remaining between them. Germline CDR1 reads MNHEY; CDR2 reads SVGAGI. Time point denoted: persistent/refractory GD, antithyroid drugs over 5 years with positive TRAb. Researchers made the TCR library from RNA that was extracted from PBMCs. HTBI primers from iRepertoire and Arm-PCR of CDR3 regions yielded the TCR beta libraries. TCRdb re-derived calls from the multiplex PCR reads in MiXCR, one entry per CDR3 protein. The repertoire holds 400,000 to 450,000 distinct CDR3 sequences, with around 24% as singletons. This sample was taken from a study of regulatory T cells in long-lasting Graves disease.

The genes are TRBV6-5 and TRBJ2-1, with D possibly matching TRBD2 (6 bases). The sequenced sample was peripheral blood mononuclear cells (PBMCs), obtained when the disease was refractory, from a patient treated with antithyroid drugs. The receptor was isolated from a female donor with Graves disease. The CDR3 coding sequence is TGTGCCAGCAGTTACGGACTAACGTACAATGAGCAGTTCTTC. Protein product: CASSYGLTYNEQFF.